The next 21 T cell receptor beta chains were all read from a single sample in a study of OX40 agonist ivuxolimab in advanced cancers. TCRdb's copy holds only in-frame clones and misses some; the assay was immunoSEQ multiplex PCR. The sample holds about 50,000 clones; approximately 78% are singletons and the top ten take under 9.5%. Sequenced material: CD4+ or CD8+ T cells sorted from blood, taken in a trial of the OX40 agonist ivuxolimab. The receptors stem from an adult with an advanced solid tumor such as melanoma, head and neck, liver or kidney cancer.

The chain employs TRBV20-1 and TRBJ2-7; the D is unclear. Trimming pared 5 bases from V and 2 bases from J, leaving 7 bases between. The CDR3 runs to 11 residues. The germline V gene has CDR1 DFQATT and CDR2 SNEGSKA (reference sequence). CDR3 in amino acids: CSAQTAYEQYF. The CDR3 DNA sequence: TGCAGTGCTCAGACGGCCTACGAGCAGTACTTC.

This clone was seen just once. The rearrangement links TRBV27 to TRBJ2-2; TRBD1 agrees at 8 bases. Germline CDR1 and CDR2: MNHEY and SMNVEV (reference sequence). The CDR3 has 16 amino acids. Trimming removed 6 bases from V and 5 bases from J; junction bases left unmatched: 11. The CDR3 DNA is TGTGCCAGCAGGGCTAGCAGGGGGCATATGACCGGGGAGCTGTTTTTT. This gives the protein CASRASRGHMTGELFF.

The V call is TRBV7-6, the J call TRBJ2-3, with D maybe TRBD1 (5 bases). The CDR3 is 17 amino acids. Trimming removed 2 bases at V and 2 bases at J, with 17 bases between. Germline values: CDR1 SGHVS, CDR2 FNYEAQ. The DNA for the CDR3 is TGTGCCAGCAGCTTAAGCCTTAGGGGAACAGACACAGATACGCAGTATTTT. It yields the protein CASSLSLRGTDTDTQYF.

This clone came up a few times. This rearrangement joins TRBV5-4 to TRBJ2-7; D is possibly TRBD2 (6 bases). CDR1 and CDR2 from the germline V gene are SGHNT and YYREEE (reference sequence). The CDR3 has 15 amino acids. Deletions cut 2 bases from V and 6 bases from J, with 18 bases between. CDR3 in DNA: TGTGCCAGCAGCTTTCCGGGGGAGAGGTCGAGCGAGCAGTACTTC. It codes for CASSFPGERSSEQYF.

This rearrangement joins TRBV27 to TRBJ1-2, with 7 bases lining up with TRBD1. This CDR3 spans 14 amino acids. The germline gives CDR1 MNHEY, CDR2 SMNVEV (reference sequence). After removal of 7 bases from V and 0 bases from J, the junction contained 5 bases not matched to a gene. CDR3 coding DNA: TGTGCCAGCAAACGGGACAGAGCTAACTATGGCTACACCTTC. Amino acid sequence: CASKRDRANYGYTF.

This chain uses TRBV19 with TRBJ1-5; possibly TRBD1 for D (6 bases). The CDR3 contains 16 residues. Trimming stripped 6 bases from V and 0 bases from J, with 15 bases between. Germline V gives CDR1 LNHDA, CDR2 SQIVND (reference sequence). CDR3 nucleotides: TGTGCCAGTAGCGCGACCCGACAGGTTAGCAATCAGCCCCAGCATTTT. It yields the protein CASSATRQVSNQPQHF.

V is TRBV6-1 and J is TRBJ1-4; D call uncertain. Germline V gives CDR1 MNHNS, CDR2 SASEGT. This CDR3 spans 15 amino acids. V lost 3 bases to trimming and J lost 3 bases, with 11 bases between them. DNA for the CDR3: TGTGCCAGCAGTGACGTCGGCGGACCTAATGAAAAACTGTTTTTT. This gives the protein CASSDVGGPNEKLFF.

V usage is TRBV27 and J usage is TRBJ1-5; D remains unclear. From germline, CDR1 is MNHEY and CDR2 SMNVEV (reference sequence). V lost 3 bases and J 4 bases, leaving 7 bases between the germline ends. The CDR3 loop spans 13 amino acids. The CDR3, as DNA: TGTGCCAGCAGTTTGGTGCATAATCAGCCCCAGCATTTT. Its protein product is CASSLVHNQPQHF.

This chain connects TRBV11-2 to TRBJ2-5; 14 bases are a match to TRBD2. J gave up 5 bases and V 5 bases, and 4 bases lay outside the gene matches. Per the germline V gene, CDR1 is SGHAT and CDR2 is FQNNGV. There are 15 residues in the CDR3. CDR3 in DNA: TGTGCCAGCAGCAGGACTAGCGGGAGGTGGGAGACCCAGTACTTC. Residues: CASSRTSGRWETQYF.

The chain links TRBV30 to TRBJ2-5; D is unresolved. From germline, CDR1 is GTSNPN and CDR2 SVGIG (reference sequence). V lost 6 bases and J 1 base, leaving 6 bases between the germline ends. The length of the CDR3 is 11 residues. CDR3 loop: CACRTQETQYF. CDR3 in DNA: TGTGCCTGCCGGACCCAAGAGACCCAGTACTTC. Supplemented by reference TRBV30 and TRBJ2-5, the full variable domain reads SQTIHQWPATLVQPVGSPLSLECTVEGTSNPNLYWYRQAAGRGLQLLFYSVGIGQISSEVPQNLSASRPQDRQFILSSKKLLLSDSGFYLCACRTQETQYFGPGTRLLVL.

This CDR3 reads CASSYQVSSGNTIYF. The DNA of the CDR3 is TGTGCCAGCAGTTACCAGGTCTCCTCTGGAAACACCATATATTTT. The chain carries TRBV6-5 and TRBJ1-3; the D is unclear. Between the trimmed V and J ends, which lost 2 bases and 0 bases, there was a span of 8 bases. Per germline, CDR1 MNHEY and CDR2 SVGAGI. This CDR3 is 15 amino acids long.

The chain has TRBV30 and TRBJ2-5; 7 positions match TRBD1. This CDR3 is built from 14 residues. Germline assignment: CDR1 GTSNPN and CDR2 SVGIG (reference sequence). The J segment lost 5 bases and the V segment lost 0 bases, leaving 6 bases of the junction unmatched. The CDR3 here is CAWSVKGAGETQYF. Written as DNA, the CDR3 is TGTGCCTGGAGTGTAAAGGGGGCTGGGGAGACCCAGTACTTC.

The chain carries TRBV5-1 and TRBJ2-5; 10 bases map to TRBD2. V lost 3 bases, J lost 0 bases, and 8 bases stayed unmatched. This CDR3 has 17 amino acids. In germline, CDR1 is SGHRS, CDR2 YFSETQ. The CDR3 loop reads CASSSDGLAVDQETQYF. The CDR3 DNA follows: TGCGCCAGCAGCTCGGATGGACTAGCGGTAGACCAAGAGACCCAGTACTTC.

The chain couples TRBV19 to TRBJ2-1; 12 nucleotides align to TRBD2. CDR1 and CDR2 from the germline V gene are LNHDA and SQIVND (reference sequence). The trim removed 11 bases at V and 5 bases at J, leaving 4 bases unmatched. The length of the CDR3 is 13 residues. The CDR3 DNA sequence: TGTGCCGTCCGACTAGCGGGGGACAATGAGCAGTTCTTC. Translated, it gives CAVRLAGDNEQFF.

The V gene is TRBV2, the J gene TRBJ2-3; tentative D call: TRBD2 (6 bases). With 4 bases removed from V and 2 bases from J, the gap between germline ends came to 13 bases. Per the germline V gene, CDR1 is SNHLY and CDR2 is FYNNEI. The CDR3 has 15 residues. The CDR3 DNA is TGTGCCAGCAGTGGGGGAGGAGTAATCACAGATACGCAGTATTTT. This sequence encodes CASSGGGVITDTQYF.

The V gene is TRBV6-5, the J gene TRBJ2-3, with D perhaps matching TRBD1 (5 bases). Germline V lookup: CDR1 MNHEY, CDR2 SVGAGI. The length of the CDR3 is 16 residues. Trimming shortened V by 0 bases and J by 5 bases, and 15 bases separated the two germline ends. The CDR3 sequence: CASSYSWQGSGDTQYF. CDR3 coding DNA: TGTGCCAGCAGTTACTCGTGGCAGGGTAGTGGAGATACGCAGTATTTT.

This clone was seen just once. The chain is built from TRBV5-1 and TRBJ2-3; 10 nucleotides match TRBD2. Per the germline V gene, CDR1 is SGHRS and CDR2 is YFSETQ. The length of the CDR3 is 16 residues. Trimming took 4 bases from V and 0 from J; bases not matched to a gene: 5. The CDR3 spells CASSPGLAASTDTQYF. The CDR3 DNA follows: TGCGCCAGCAGCCCTGGACTAGCGGCTAGCACAGATACGCAGTATTTT.

The V gene is TRBV9, the J gene TRBJ2-5, with TRBD2 matching 10 bases. The CDR3 has 15 amino acids. The ends lost 0 bases at V and 7 bases at J; junction bases unmatched: 6. The germline CDR1 and CDR2 sequences are SGDLS and YYNGEE. The chain's CDR3 is CASSVGAGGPVTQYF. CDR3 bases: TGTGCCAGCAGCGTAGGAGCGGGAGGGCCTGTGACCCAGTACTTC.

This chain links TRBV21-1 with TRBJ1-5. TRBV21-1 is assigned pseudogene status. This CDR3 is 10 amino acids long. The CDR3 spells CASGPFPQHF. CDR3 nucleotides: TGTGCCAGCGGTCCATTTCCCCAGCATTTT.

The chain links TRBV7-9 to TRBJ2-1; 10 positions agree with TRBD2. Germline V gene lookup returns CDR1 SEHNR and CDR2 FQNEAQ (reference sequence). The V segment lost 5 bases and the J segment 0 bases; nucleotides outside the gene matches: 7. The CDR3 contains 17 residues. CDR3 residues: CASSPPGLADSYNEQFF. The CDR3 DNA sequence: TGTGCCAGCAGCCCCCCCGGACTAGCGGACTCCTACAATGAGCAGTTCTTC.

The chain carries TRBV29-1 and TRBJ1-4; tentatively, D is TRBD1 (6 bases). V dropped 5 bases and J dropped 8 bases, with 15 bases sitting between them. Germline CDR1 is SQVTM and CDR2 is ANQGSEA. The CDR3 covers 13 residues. The CDR3 nucleotides read TGCAGCGTTAAACAGGGTTCTGGGGAAAAACTGTTTTTT. It codes for CSVKQGSGEKLFF.